This T cell receptor beta chain was profiled in a study of blood T cell repertoires in COVID-19. About the research overall: The study drew acute and convalescent COVID-19 samples from the United States, Italy and Spain. Nucleic acid was either cDNA or gDNA, and it came from T cells, B-cell-depleted T cells, or PBMCs.

The method was immunoSEQ multiplex PCR; TCRdb's version includes in-frame clones alone and lacks a portion of them. Seen here are approximately 170,000 clones, 90% observed once, and the top ten hold roughly a sixth. The CDR3 loop spans 12 amino acids. From germline, CDR1 is MNHEY and CDR2 SVGAGI. V lost 8 bases to trimming and J lost 1 base, with 8 bases between them. Sequencing used peripheral blood. The sequence derives from a man aged 55 to 70 with active or convalescent COVID-19. V and J are TRBV6-5 and TRBJ1-1; D possibly corresponds to TRBD1 (6 bases). The CDR3 DNA follows: TGTGCCAGCGTGGACAGGAACACTGAAGCTTTCTTT. Amino acid sequence: CASVDRNTEAFF.